The 21 T cell receptor beta chains below all came from one sample that was sequenced in a study of T cell responses to AZD1222 COVID-19 vaccine. The method was immunoSEQ multiplex PCR; TCRdb's version includes in-frame clones alone and lacks a portion of them. The repertoire consists of about 120,000 clones, with 93% occurring once and the leading ten covering about 2.7%. The sequencing used peripheral blood, collected on day 0 of AZD1222 vaccination. These receptor sequences come from an adult in good health.

The V and J genes are TRBV19 and TRBJ1-1; TRBD1 matches 10 bases. The CDR3 has 15 amino acids. Looked up from germline, CDR1 is LNHDA and CDR2 is SQIVND (reference sequence). V lost 2 bases to trimming and J lost 5 bases; unmatched junction nucleotides: 5. CDR3 DNA sequence: TGTGCCAGTAGTATAATGACAGGGGGCGGGACTGAAGCTTTCTTT. Translating it yields CASSIMTGGGTEAFF.

This chain joins TRBV19 and TRBJ1-4; no definite D call. The V gene lost 8 bases and the J gene lost 4 bases, with 8 bases spanning the gap. Germline CDR1 reads LNHDA; CDR2 reads SQIVND (reference sequence). The CDR3 is 12 amino acids. CDR3 nucleotides: TGTGCCAGTGAGGGAAATAATGAAAAACTGTTTTTT. As protein: CASEGNNEKLFF.

This rearrangement joins TRBV5-6 to TRBJ1-3, with TRBD1 matching 9 bases. CDR1 and CDR2 from the germline V gene are SGHDT and YYEEEE. The V gene end was trimmed by 3 bases and the J gene end by 4 bases; junction bases not matched to a gene: 5. The length of the CDR3 is 15 residues. The CDR3 bases are TGTGCCAGCAGCTCCGGGACAGGGAGGGGAAACACCATATATTTT. This gives the protein CASSSGTGRGNTIYF.

The DNA of the CDR3 is TGTGCCAGCACGCCACGGATAGGAGACGAGCAGTACTTC. Its translation: CASTPRIGDEQYF. The V gene is TRBV7-8, the J gene TRBJ2-7; no reliable D call. The ends were cut back, 7 bases at V and 5 bases at J, with 15 bases in the middle. Per germline, CDR1 SGHVS and CDR2 FQNEAQ. CDR3 length: 13 residues.

The rearrangement uses TRBV6-1 and TRBJ2-1; 7 nucleotides match TRBD2. The germline CDR1 and CDR2 sequences are MNHNS and SASEGT. The CDR3 runs 15 residues. After removal of 3 bases from V and 7 bases from J, the junction contained 9 bases not matched to a gene. The CDR3 is CASSEGGGPRNEQFF. Here the CDR3 DNA reads TGTGCCAGCAGTGAGGGGGGGGGACCAAGGAATGAGCAGTTCTTC.

The V call is TRBV18, the J call TRBJ2-5, with D possibly called TRBD1 or TRBD2 (5 bases each). This CDR3 spans 17 amino acids. CDR1 is KGHSH, CDR2 LQKENI, per germline. V dropped 4 bases and J dropped 5 bases, with 23 bases sitting between them. CDR3 DNA sequence: TGTGCCAGCTCACTCACGATGAGGACGGGGACGGGGGAGACCCAGTACTTC. Encoded protein: CASSLTMRTGTGETQYF.

The V and J genes are TRBV28 and TRBJ2-6; unclear D gene. V was clipped by 8 bases and J by 1 base, with 6 bases between them. There are 13 residues in the CDR3. Germline lookup yields CDR1 MDHEN and CDR2 SYDVKM. This CDR3 reads CASARSGANVLTF. The CDR3 region has the DNA TGTGCCAGCGCACGGTCTGGGGCCAACGTCCTGACTTTC.

In its sample, this clone was seen once. The V gene is TRBV24-1, the J gene TRBJ2-3, with no clear D. The CDR3 spans 12 residues. CDR1 is KGHDR, CDR2 SFDVKD, per germline. V dropped 4 bases and J dropped 7 bases, with 8 bases sitting between them. CDR3 coding DNA: TGTGCCACCAGTGAATCCCCGAATACGCAGTATTTT. It is translated as CATSESPNTQYF.

The rearrangement links TRBV27 to TRBJ2-3; D is uncertain. The CDR3 extends over 13 amino acids. Germline V CDR1 and CDR2: MNHEY, SMNVEV (reference sequence). The V gene lost 2 bases and the J gene lost 7 bases, with 10 bases spanning the gap. The CDR3 coding sequence is TGTGCCAGCAGTTTAGGGTTAGGGTATACGCAGTATTTT. It yields the protein CASSLGLGYTQYF.

The chain uses TRBV12-5 and TRBJ2-2; 9 bases are shared with TRBD2. The germline CDR1 and CDR2 sequences are LGHNT and FRNRAP. The V gene end was trimmed by 3 bases and the J gene end by 4 bases; junction bases not matched to a gene: 6. CDR3 length: 16 amino acids. Written as DNA, the CDR3 is TGTGCTAGTGGTTTTAAGCTAGCGGGAAGCACCGGGGAGCTGTTTTTT. This sequence encodes CASGFKLAGSTGELFF.

The chain combines TRBV12-3 or TRBV12-4 with TRBJ2-2; D gene uncertain. V lost 8 bases to trimming and J lost 8 bases, with 9 bases between them. This CDR3 spans 11 amino acids. CDR3 loop: CASLLTGELFF. CDR3 DNA sequence: TGTGCCAGCTTATTAACTGGGGAGCTGTTTTTT.

The rearrangement joins TRBV23-1 to TRBJ1-3; D is unclear. Being an ORF, TRBV23-1 has a function that is uncertain. Trimming stripped 4 bases from V and 0 bases from J, with 10 bases between. CDR3 length: 15 residues. CDR3 amino acids: CASSLDLHSGNTIYF. The CDR3 DNA follows: TGCGCCAGCAGTCTGGATCTACACTCTGGAAACACCATATATTTT.

The rearrangement links TRBV5-1 to TRBJ2-7; D remains unclear. V lost 5 bases and J lost 0, with 12 bases in between. Germline V lookup: CDR1 SGHRS, CDR2 YFSETQ. The CDR3 has 14 amino acids. The CDR3 spells CASRGSFPSYEQYF. CDR3 nucleotides: TGCGCCAGCAGGGGCTCTTTTCCCTCCTACGAGCAGTACTTC.

This chain connects TRBV5-1 to TRBJ2-2, with D unresolved. Deletions cut 3 bases from V and 3 bases from J, with 9 bases between. This CDR3 comprises 14 residues. Germline V gene sequence: CDR1 SGHRS, CDR2 YFSETQ. CDR3 nucleotides: TGCGCCAGCAGCTCCCGGGTCGACACCGGGGAGCTGTTTTTT. Residues: CASSSRVDTGELFF.

This chain connects TRBV9 to TRBJ2-5, with 10 positions matching TRBD2. Unmatched junction bases numbered 14, after V lost 4 bases and J lost 5 bases. The CDR3 has 17 residues. Germline CDR1 is SGDLS and CDR2 is YYNGEE. The CDR3 nucleotides read TGTGCCAGCAGCCCTCGGGCTAGCGGGAGTGGTGGGGAGACCCAGTACTTC. This gives the protein CASSPRASGSGGETQYF. The complete variable domain, with remaining parts taken from reference TRBV9 and TRBJ2-5, reads DSGVTQTPKHLITATGQRVTLRCSPRSGDLSVYWYQQSLDQGLQFLIQYYNGEERAKGNILERFSAQQFPDLHSELNLSSLELGDSALYFCASSPRASGSGGETQYFGPGTRLLVL.

The chain employs TRBV10-3 and TRBJ2-1; D possibly corresponds to TRBD2 (5 bases). V lost 6 bases and J 9 bases, leaving 12 bases between the germline ends. The V gene's germline CDR1 is ENHRY and CDR2 SYGVKD. This CDR3 spans 12 amino acids. CDR3 coding DNA: TGTGCCATCAGGGAGGAAGGGTTTGAGCAGTTCTTC. As protein: CAIREEGFEQFF.

The J gene is TRBJ2-7, the V gene TRBV4-2; TRBD1 or TRBD2 may be the D gene (6 bases each). The germline gives CDR1 LGHNA, CDR2 YNFKEQ. This CDR3 has 18 residues. V was shortened by 3 bases and J by 7 bases, with 28 bases between the two germline ends. CDR3 sequence reads: CASSQIPSSRGAPGEQYF. Written as DNA, the CDR3 is TGTGCCAGCAGCCAGATCCCCTCGTCTAGGGGGGCGCCTGGGGAGCAGTACTTC.

The chain employs TRBV27 and TRBJ2-1; 13 bases are shared with TRBD2. CDR1 and CDR2 (germline): MNHEY, SMNVEV (reference sequence). After removal of 7 bases from V and 7 bases from J, the junction contained 10 bases not matched to a gene. This CDR3 comprises 16 residues. The CDR3 bases are TGTGCCAGCACCACTAGCGGGAGGGCCGGAGTAAATGAGCAGTTCTTC. Its translation is CASTTSGRAGVNEQFF.

The chain employs TRBV28 and TRBJ2-7; 11 nucleotides match TRBD1. Germline CDR1 and CDR2: MDHEN and SYDVKM. With V trimmed by 6 bases and J by 3 bases, 7 bases remained unmatched. The CDR3 loop spans 15 amino acids. The CDR3: CASSLSGTGGYEQYF. CDR3 bases: TGTGCCAGCAGCCTTTCCGGGACAGGGGGCTACGAGCAGTACTTC.

This clone came up once. The genes are TRBV19 and TRBJ2-7, with D perhaps assigned TRBD1 or TRBD2 (5 bases each). Deletions cut 3 bases from V and 2 bases from J, with 11 bases between. From germline, CDR1 is LNHDA and CDR2 SQIVND (reference sequence). The CDR3 has 14 amino acids. The CDR3 nucleotides read TGTGCCAGTAGTATTAGGGACGGAACCTACGAGCAGTACTTC. This translates into CASSIRDGTYEQYF.

This chain connects TRBV5-1 to TRBJ1-1; weak D call: TRBD1 (5 bases). Trimming took 4 bases from V and 5 from J, leaving 18 bases between them. The CDR3 is made up of 15 amino acids. In germline, CDR1 is SGHRS, CDR2 YFSETQ. CDR3 in DNA: TGCGCCAGCAGCACTGAGGGACGGTCGGGGACTGAAGCTTTCTTT. Protein product: CASSTEGRSGTEAFF.